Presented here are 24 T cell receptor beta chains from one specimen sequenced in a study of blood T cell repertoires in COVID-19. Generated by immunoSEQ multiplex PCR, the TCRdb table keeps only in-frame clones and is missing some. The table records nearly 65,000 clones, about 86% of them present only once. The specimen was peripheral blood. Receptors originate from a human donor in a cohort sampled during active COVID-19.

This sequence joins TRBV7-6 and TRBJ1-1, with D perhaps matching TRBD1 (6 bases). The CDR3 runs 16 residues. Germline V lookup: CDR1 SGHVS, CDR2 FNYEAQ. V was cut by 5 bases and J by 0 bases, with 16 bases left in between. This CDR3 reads CASSERDNPMNTEAFF. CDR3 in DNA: TGTGCCAGCAGCGAACGGGACAATCCTATGAACACTGAAGCTTTCTTT.

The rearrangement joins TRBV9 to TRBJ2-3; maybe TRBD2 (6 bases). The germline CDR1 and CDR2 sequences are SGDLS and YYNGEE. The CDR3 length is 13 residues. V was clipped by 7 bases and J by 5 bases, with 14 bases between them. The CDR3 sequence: CASASFSGDTQYF. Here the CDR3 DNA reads TGTGCCAGCGCAAGCTTTAGCGGAGATACGCAGTATTTT.

Here the CDR3 reads CASSLGQGKTQYF. The CDR3 region has the DNA TGTGCCAGCAGCCTAGGACAGGGAAAGACCCAGTACTTC. The gene calls are TRBV7-9 and TRBJ2-5; TRBD1 aligns across 8 bases. CDR1 is SEHNR, CDR2 FQNEAQ, per germline (reference sequence). The CDR3 covers 13 residues. The J segment lost 6 bases and the V segment lost 5 bases, leaving 5 bases of the junction unmatched.

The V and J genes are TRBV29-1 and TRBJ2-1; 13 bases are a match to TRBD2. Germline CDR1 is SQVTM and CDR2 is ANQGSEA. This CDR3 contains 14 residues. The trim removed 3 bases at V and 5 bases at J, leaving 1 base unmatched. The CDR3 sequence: CSVEGTSGNNEQFF. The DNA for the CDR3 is TGCAGCGTTGAGGGGACTAGCGGGAACAATGAGCAGTTCTTC.

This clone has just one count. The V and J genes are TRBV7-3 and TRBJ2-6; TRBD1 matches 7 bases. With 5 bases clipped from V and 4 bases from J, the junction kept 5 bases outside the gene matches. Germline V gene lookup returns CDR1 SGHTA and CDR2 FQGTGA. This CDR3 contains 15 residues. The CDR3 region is CASSVQGVGANVLTF. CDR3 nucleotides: TGTGCCAGCAGCGTCCAGGGGGTCGGGGCCAACGTCCTGACTTTC.

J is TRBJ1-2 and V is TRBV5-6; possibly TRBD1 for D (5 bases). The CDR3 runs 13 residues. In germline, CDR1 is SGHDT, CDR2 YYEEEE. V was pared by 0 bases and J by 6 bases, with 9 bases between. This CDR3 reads CASSLGGPNGYTF. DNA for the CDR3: TGTGCCAGCAGCTTGGGGGGCCCCAATGGCTACACCTTC.

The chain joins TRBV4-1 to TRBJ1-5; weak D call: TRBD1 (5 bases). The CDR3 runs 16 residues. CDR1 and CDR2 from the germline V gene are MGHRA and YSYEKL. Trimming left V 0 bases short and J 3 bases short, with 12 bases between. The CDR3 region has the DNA TGCGCCAGCAGCCAAGATTCGGGCAGGGACAATCAGCCCCAGCATTTT. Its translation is CASSQDSGRDNQPQHF.

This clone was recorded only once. The CDR3 sequence is CASSLDRVSNQPQHF. The CDR3 nucleotides are TGTGCCAGCAGTTTGGACAGGGTGAGCAATCAGCCCCAGCATTTT. The V call is TRBV2, the J call TRBJ1-5, with 8 positions matching TRBD1. The CDR3 sequence is 15 residues long. The ends lost 5 bases at V and 1 base at J; junction bases unmatched: 4. Germline loops: CDR1 SNHLY, CDR2 FYNNEI. The variable domain in full, completed from reference TRBV2 and TRBJ1-5, reads EPEVTQTPSHQVTQMGQEVILRCVPISNHLYFYWYRQILGQKVEFLVSFYNNEISEKSEIFDDQFSVERPDGSNFTLKIRSTKLEDSAMYFCASSLDRVSNQPQHFGDGTRLSIL.

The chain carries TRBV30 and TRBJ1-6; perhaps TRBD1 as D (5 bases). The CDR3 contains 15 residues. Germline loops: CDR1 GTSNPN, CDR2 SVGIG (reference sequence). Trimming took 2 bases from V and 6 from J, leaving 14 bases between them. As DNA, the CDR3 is TGTGCCTGGAGTAGGCCCGGGGGTCTTAATTCACCCCTCCACTTT. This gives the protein CAWSRPGGLNSPLHF.

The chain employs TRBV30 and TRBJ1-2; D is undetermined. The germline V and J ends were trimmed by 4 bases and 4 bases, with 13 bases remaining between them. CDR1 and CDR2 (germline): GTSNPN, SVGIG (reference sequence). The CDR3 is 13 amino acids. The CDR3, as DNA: TGTGCCTGGACTCCCGGGTATACCTATGGCTACACCTTC. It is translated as CAWTPGYTYGYTF.

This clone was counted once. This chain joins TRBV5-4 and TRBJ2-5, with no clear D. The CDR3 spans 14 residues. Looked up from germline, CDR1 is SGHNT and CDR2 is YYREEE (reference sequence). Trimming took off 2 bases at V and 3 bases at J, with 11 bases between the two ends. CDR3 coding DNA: TGTGCCAGCAGCTTACCAGGAATTGAAGAGACCCAGTACTTC. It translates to CASSLPGIEETQYF.

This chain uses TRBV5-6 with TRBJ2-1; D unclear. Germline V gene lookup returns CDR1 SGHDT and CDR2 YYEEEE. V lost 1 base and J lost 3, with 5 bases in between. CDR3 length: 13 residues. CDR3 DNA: TGTGCCAGCAGCTTGAACTACTACAATGAGCAGTTCTTC. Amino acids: CASSLNYYNEQFF. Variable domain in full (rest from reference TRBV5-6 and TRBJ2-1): DAGVTQSPTHLIKTRGQQVTLRCSPKSGHDTVSWYQQALGQGPQFIFQYYEEEERQRGNFPDRFSGHQFPNYSSELNVNALLLGDSALYLCASSLNYYNEQFFGPGTRLTVL.

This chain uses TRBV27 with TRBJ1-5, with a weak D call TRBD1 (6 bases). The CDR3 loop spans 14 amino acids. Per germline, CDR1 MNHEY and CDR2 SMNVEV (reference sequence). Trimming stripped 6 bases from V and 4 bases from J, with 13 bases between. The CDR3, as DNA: TGTGCCAGCAGACGAAAGGGGGGGAATCAGCCCCAGCATTTT. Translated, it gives CASRRKGGNQPQHF.

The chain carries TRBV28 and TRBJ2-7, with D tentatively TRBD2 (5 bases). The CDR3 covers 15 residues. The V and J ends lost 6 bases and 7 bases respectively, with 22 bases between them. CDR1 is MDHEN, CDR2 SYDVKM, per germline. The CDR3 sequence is CASRHDWKELDEQYF. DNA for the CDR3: TGTGCCAGCAGGCACGACTGGAAAGAACTAGATGAGCAGTACTTC.

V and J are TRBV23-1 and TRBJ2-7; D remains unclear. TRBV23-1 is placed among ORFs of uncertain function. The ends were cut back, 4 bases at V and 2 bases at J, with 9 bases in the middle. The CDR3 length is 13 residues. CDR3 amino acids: CASSPKEAYEQYF. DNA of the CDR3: TGCGCCAGCAGTCCTAAAGAAGCCTACGAGCAGTACTTC.

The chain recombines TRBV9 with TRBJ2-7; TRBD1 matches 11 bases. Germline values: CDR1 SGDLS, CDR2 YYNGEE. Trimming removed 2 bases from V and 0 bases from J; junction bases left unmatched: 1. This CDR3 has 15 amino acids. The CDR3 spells CASSVGTGGSYEQYF. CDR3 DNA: TGTGCCAGCAGCGTTGGGACAGGGGGCTCCTACGAGCAGTACTTC.

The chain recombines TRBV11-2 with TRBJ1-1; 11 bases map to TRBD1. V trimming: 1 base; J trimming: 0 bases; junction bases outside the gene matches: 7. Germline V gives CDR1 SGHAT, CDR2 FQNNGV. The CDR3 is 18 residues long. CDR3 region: CASSLGGTGGIMNTEAFF. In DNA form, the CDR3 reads TGTGCCAGCAGCTTAGGGGGGACAGGGGGGATTATGAACACTGAAGCTTTCTTT.

The CDR3 loop reads CASSQLAGGVYEQYF. In nucleotides, the CDR3 is TGTGCCAGCAGCCAACTAGCGGGGGGAGTCTACGAGCAGTACTTC. The gene calls are TRBV7-3 and TRBJ2-7; 12 bases are shared with TRBD2. The CDR3 loop spans 15 amino acids. V shed 5 bases and J 3 bases; nucleotides not matched to a gene: 5. In germline, CDR1 is SGHTA, CDR2 FQGTGA.

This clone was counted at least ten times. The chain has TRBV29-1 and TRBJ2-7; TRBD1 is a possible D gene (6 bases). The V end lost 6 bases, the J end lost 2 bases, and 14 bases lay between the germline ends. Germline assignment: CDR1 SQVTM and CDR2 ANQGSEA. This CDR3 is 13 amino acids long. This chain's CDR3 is CSVRHRETYEQYF. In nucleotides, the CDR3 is TGCAGCGTGAGACACAGGGAGACCTACGAGCAGTACTTC.

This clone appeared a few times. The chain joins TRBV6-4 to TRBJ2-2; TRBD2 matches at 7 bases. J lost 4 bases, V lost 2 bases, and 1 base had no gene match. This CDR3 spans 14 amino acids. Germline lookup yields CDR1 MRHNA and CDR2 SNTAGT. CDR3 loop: CASSDGRATGELFF. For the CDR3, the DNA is TGTGCCAGCAGTGACGGGAGGGCCACCGGGGAGCTGTTTTTT.

CDR3: CASSYPTTEDYEQYF. The DNA for the CDR3 is TGTGCCAGCAGTTACCCCACGACAGAAGACTACGAGCAGTACTTC. The gene calls are TRBV6-2 or TRBV6-3 and TRBJ2-7, with D possibly matching TRBD1 (5 bases). Germline V gene sequence: CDR1 MNHEY, CDR2 SVGEGT. The CDR3 is 15 residues long. Deletions cut 2 bases from V and 3 bases from J, with 14 bases between.

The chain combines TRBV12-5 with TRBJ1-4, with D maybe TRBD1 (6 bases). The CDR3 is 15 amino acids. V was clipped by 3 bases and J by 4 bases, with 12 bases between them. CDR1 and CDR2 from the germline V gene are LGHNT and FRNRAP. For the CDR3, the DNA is TGTGCTAGTGGTTTCGGACAGAACGTTAATGAAAAACTGTTTTTT. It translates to CASGFGQNVNEKLFF.

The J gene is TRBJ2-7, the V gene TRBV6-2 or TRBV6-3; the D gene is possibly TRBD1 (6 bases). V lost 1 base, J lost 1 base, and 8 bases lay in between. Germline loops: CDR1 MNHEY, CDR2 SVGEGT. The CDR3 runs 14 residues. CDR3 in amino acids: CASSYLGQSYEQYF. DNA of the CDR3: TGTGCCAGCAGTTACTTGGGACAATCCTACGAGCAGTACTTC.

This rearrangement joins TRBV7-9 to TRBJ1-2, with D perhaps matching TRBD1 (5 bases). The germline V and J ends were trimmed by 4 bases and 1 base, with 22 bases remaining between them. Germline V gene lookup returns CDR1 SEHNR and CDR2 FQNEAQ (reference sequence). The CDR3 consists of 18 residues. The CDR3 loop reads CASSSGVQGHLFNYGYTF. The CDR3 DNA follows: TGTGCCAGCAGCTCGGGTGTCCAGGGCCACCTCTTTAACTATGGCTACACCTTC.